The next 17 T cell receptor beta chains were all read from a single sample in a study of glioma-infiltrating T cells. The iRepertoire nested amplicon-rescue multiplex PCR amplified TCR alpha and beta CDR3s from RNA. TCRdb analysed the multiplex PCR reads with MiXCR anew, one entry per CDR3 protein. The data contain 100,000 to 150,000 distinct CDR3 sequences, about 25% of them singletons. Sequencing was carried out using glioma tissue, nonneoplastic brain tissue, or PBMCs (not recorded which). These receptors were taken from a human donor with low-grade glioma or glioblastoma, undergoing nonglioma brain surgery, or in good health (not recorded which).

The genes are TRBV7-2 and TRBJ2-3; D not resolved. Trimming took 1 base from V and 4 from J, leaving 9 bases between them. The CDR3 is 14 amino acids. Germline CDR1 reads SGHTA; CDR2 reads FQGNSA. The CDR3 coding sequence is TGTGCCAGCAGCTTAGTCCAGGTTGCAGATACGCAGTATTTT. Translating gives CASSLVQVADTQYF.

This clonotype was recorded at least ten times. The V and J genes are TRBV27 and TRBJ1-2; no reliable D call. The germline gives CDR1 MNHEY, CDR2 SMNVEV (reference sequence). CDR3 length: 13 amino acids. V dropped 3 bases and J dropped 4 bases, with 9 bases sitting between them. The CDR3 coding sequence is TGTGCCAGCAGTTTGAAGTTCGGCTATGGCTACACCTTC. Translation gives CASSLKFGYGYTF.

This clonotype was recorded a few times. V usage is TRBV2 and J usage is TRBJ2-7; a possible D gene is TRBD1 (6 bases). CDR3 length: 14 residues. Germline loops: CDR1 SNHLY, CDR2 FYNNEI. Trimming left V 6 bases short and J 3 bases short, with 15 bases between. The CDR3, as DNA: TGTGCCAGCAGACCACCGGGACAACGCTACGAGCAGTACGTC. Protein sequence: CASRPPGQRYEQYV.

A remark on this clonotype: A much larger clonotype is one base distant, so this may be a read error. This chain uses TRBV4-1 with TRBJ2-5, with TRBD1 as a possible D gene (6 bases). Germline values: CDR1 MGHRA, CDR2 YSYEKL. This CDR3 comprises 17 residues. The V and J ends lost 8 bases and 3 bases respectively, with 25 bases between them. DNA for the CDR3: TGCGCCAGCGGCCCCAGACTCCGGGACACGACTAAAGAGACCCAGTACTTC. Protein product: CASGPRLRDTTKETQYF.

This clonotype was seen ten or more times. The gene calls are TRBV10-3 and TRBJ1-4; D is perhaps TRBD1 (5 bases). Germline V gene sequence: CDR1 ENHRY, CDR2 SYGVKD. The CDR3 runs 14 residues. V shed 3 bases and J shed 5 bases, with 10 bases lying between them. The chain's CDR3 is CAISDPGPNEKLFF. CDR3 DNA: TGTGCCATCAGTGACCCAGGGCCCAATGAAAAACTGTTTTTT.

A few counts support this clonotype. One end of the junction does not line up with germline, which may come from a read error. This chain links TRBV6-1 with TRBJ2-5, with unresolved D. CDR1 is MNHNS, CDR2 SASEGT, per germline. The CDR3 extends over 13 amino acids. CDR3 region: CAISESQKETQYF. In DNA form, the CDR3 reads TGTGCCATCAGTGAGTCCCAGAAAGAGACCCAGTACTTC.

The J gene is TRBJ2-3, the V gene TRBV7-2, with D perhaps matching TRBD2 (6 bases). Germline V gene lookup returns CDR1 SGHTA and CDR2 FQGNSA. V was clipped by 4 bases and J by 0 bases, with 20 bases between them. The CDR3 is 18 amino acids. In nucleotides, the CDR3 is TGTGCCAGCAGCTATCGCGTTATAACGGGGGTTAGCACAGATACGCAGTATTTT. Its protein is CASSYRVITGVSTDTQYF.

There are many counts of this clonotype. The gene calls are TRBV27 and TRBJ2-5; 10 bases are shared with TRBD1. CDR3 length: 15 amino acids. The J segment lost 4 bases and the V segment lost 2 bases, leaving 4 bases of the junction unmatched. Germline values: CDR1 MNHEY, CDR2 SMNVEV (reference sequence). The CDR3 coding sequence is TGTGCCAGCAGTTTAGCGACAGGGGGCGCAGAGACCCAGTACTTC. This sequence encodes CASSLATGGAETQYF.

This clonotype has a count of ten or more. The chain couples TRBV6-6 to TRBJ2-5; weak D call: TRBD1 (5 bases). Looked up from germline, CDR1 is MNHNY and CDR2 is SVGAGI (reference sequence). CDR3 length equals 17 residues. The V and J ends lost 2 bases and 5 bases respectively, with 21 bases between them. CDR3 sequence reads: CASSYGAVPIPTETQYF. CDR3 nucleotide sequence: TGTGCCAGCAGTTACGGGGCCGTACCAATCCCAACGGAGACCCAGTACTTC.

CDR3 amino acids: CASRRDYSNQPQHF. The CDR3 nucleotides read TGCGCCAGCAGGCGGGATTATAGCAATCAGCCCCAGCATTTT. The chain carries TRBV5-1 and TRBJ1-5; unclear D gene. There are 14 residues in the CDR3. CDR1 is SGHRS and CDR2 is YFSETQ in the germline V gene. Trimming left V 5 bases short and J 0 bases short, with 9 bases between.

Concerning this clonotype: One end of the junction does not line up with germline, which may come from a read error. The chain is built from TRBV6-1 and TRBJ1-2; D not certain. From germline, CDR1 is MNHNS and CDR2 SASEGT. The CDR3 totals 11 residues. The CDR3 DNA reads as TGCGCCAGCGGCGATCCCTATGGCTACACCTTC. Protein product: CASGDPYGYTF.

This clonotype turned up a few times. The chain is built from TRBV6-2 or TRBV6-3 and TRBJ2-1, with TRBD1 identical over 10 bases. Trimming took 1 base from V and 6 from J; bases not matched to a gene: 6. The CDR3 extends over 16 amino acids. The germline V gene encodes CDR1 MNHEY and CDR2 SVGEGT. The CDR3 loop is CASSYYSGTGVNEQFF. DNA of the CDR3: TGTGCCAGCAGTTACTACTCCGGGACAGGGGTCAATGAGCAGTTCTTC.

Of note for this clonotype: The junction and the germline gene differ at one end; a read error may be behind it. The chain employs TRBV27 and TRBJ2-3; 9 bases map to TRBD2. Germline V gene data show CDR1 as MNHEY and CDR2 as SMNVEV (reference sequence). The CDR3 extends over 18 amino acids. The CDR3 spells CAGSLSQRGASRGDTQYF. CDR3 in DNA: TGTGCCGGCAGTTTATCCCAGCGGGGGGCCAGTAGAGGGGATACGCAGTATTTT.

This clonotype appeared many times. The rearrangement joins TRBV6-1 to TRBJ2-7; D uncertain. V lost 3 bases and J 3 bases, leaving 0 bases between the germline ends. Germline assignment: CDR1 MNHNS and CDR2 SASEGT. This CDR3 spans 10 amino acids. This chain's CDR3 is CASSDYEQYV. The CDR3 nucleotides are TGTGCCAGCAGTGACTACGAGCAGTACGTC.

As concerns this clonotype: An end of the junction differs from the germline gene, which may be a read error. The CDR3 here is CASSLRAALDTRYF. The CDR3 DNA reads TGTGCCAGCAGCTTACGGGCAGCCCTGGATACGCGGTATTTT. The chain recombines TRBV7-3 with TRBJ2-3; no clear D gene. The CDR3 length is 14 residues. Germline CDR1 reads SGHTA; CDR2 reads FQGTGA.

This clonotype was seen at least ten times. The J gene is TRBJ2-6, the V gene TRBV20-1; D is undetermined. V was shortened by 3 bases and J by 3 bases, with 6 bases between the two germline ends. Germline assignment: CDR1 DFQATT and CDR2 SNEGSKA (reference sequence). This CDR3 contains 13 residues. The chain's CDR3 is CSARENGANVLTF. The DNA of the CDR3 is TGCAGTGCTAGGGAAAATGGGGCCAACGTCCTGACTTTC.

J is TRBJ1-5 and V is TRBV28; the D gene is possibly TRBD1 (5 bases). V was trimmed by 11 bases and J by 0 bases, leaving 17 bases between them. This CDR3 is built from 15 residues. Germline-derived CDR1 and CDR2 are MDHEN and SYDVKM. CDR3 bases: TGTGCCTCCACCCGGGGGGGGTATAGCAATCAGCCCCAGCATTTT. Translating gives CASTRGGYSNQPQHF.